A selection of T cell receptor beta chains follows, all from one sample in a study of vaccination effects on CD4 cells after COVID-19. These receptors lack a known antigen. This table comes from immunoSEQ multiplex PCR, and its TCRdb copy is limited to in-frame clones, with some not included. The sample lists 71,000 or so clones, approximately 79% occurring once. Sequencing was performed on CD4+ T cells from PBMCs cultured with HCoV-OC43 spike peptides, taken before COVID-19 vaccination. Every receptor here comes from a human donor who received a COVID-19 vaccine. CDR3s include the opening cysteine and the closing phenylalanine or tryptophan. The order of the fields is clone size, V gene, J gene, D gene, CDR3 DNA, CDR3 protein. A D gene is named only where the DNA matches it firmly. Clone size, where shown, is once, few, many, or a class for clones that have expanded.

few	TRBV15	TRBJ1-1	NA	TGTGCCACCAGCAGCTACAGGGTGGCCACTGAAGCTTTCTTT	CATSSYRVATEAFF
NA	TRBV7-2	TRBJ1-1	NA	TGTGCCAGCAGCGTACATAGGAACACTGAAGCTTTCTTT	CASSVHRNTEAFF
NA	TRBV6-6	TRBJ1-6	TRBD1	TGTGCCAGCAGTACGCGGGACAGGGGGAATTCACCCCTCCACTTT	CASSTRDRGNSPLHF
NA	TRBV10-3	TRBJ2-2	NA	TGTGCCATCAGTGAGTCGATGCGGCGGGGGCTCAACACCGGGGAGCTGTTTTTT	CAISESMRRGLNTGELFF
NA	TRBV4-3	TRBJ1-2	NA	TGCGCCAGCAGCCAAGGCGTAATGTACAGCGCCTATGGCTACACCTTC	CASSQGVMYSAYGYTF
NA	TRBV7-3	TRBJ2-2	NA	TGTGCCAGCAGCCTGGGACACGACACCGGGGAGCTGTTTTTT	CASSLGHDTGELFF
NA	TRBV5-8	TRBJ2-1	NA	TGTGCCAGCAGGGGTCGGGGGCAGGATGAGCAGTTCTTC	CASRGRGQDEQFF
NA	TRBV5-1	TRBJ2-5	NA	TGCGCCAGCAGCTTGGATGTGGGAAGGGGAGAGACCCAGTACTTC	CASSLDVGRGETQYF
NA	TRBV20-1	TRBJ2-4	NA	TGCAGTGCTATTTTCCGGAACATTCAGTACTTC	CSAIFRNIQYF
NA	TRBV19	TRBJ2-1	NA	TGTGCCAGTAGTATTGCGGGGACCTACAATGAGCAGTTCTTC	CASSIAGTYNEQFF